This record looks at one TCR beta chain sequence and its context. CDR3 length equals 15 residues. Germline V gene lookup returns CDR1 LNHDA and CDR2 SQIVND (reference sequence). V was pared by 0 bases and J by 2 bases, with 8 bases between. In the original processing: Reference gene primer amplification gave estimated nucleated cell counts. The table came from immunoSEQ multiplex PCR; TCRdb's copy has only in-frame clones and leaves some out. Clone size and the V and J calls come from that table; the DNA yielded D and trimming. The sample holds 150,000 to 180,000 clones, roughly 88% seen once. These data originate in a study of blood T cell repertoires in COVID-19. Looking at the study overall: Samples representing acute and convalescent COVID-19 were sourced from the United States, Italy and Spain. The cDNA or gDNA used as material had been derived from T cells, B-cell-depleted T cells, or PBMCs.

Patients of the Seattle cohort, enrolled during active infection, were followed longitudinally. The source is a man in his fifties or sixties with COVID-19, enrolled during active disease. The sample was peripheral blood. The V gene is TRBV19, the J gene TRBJ1-5; maybe TRBD1 (5 bases). This CDR3 is CASSIDREGNQPQHF. The CDR3 DNA sequence: TGTGCCAGTAGTATAGACAGGGAGGGCAATCAGCCCCAGCATTTT.